This passage covers 6 T cell receptor beta chains from one sample sequenced in a study of cytomegalovirus exposure and HLA in healthy donors. 60 Vbeta and 13 Jbeta primers were used in PCR. Data came from immunoSEQ multiplex PCR; TCRdb stores just in-frame clones and leaves some out. The data show about 240,000 clones, 80% to 85% seen once. Source material: PBMCs. These receptors were taken from an older woman in good health and CMV-seropositive.

The chain is built from TRBV2 and TRBJ2-5; a weak D match, TRBD1 (5 bases). Trimming pared 7 bases from V and 3 bases from J, leaving 15 bases between. This CDR3 has 14 amino acids. CDR1 and CDR2 from the germline V gene are SNHLY and FYNNEI. CDR3 region: CASIRDRLKETQYF. In DNA form, the CDR3 reads TGTGCCAGCATCAGGGATCGCCTCAAAGAGACCCAGTACTTC.

The rearrangement joins TRBV6-1 to TRBJ2-7; no definite D call. CDR3 length equals 12 residues. Trimming took 5 bases from V and 3 from J, leaving 8 bases between them. Germline-derived CDR1 and CDR2 are MNHNS and SASEGT. The CDR3 here is CASSNAYYEQYF. CDR3 bases: TGTGCCAGCAGTAACGCCTACTACGAGCAGTACTTC.

The CDR3 loop reads CSVESQGTRSNEQFF. CDR3 sequence (DNA): TGCAGCGTTGAATCACAGGGAACAAGGTCCAATGAGCAGTTCTTC. This chain joins TRBV29-1 and TRBJ2-1, with a tentative D call TRBD1 (6 bases). The V gene's germline CDR1 is SQVTM and CDR2 ANQGSEA. CDR3 size: 15 residues. Trimming removed 2 bases at V and 6 bases at J, with 17 bases between.

This clone has just one count. The rearrangement uses TRBV6-5 and TRBJ1-1; D is ambiguous. Per the germline V gene, CDR1 is MNHEY and CDR2 is SVGAGI. V gave up 2 bases and J gave up 1 base, with 5 bases separating them. This CDR3 is 13 amino acids long. The CDR3 bases are TGTGCCAGCAGTTACCACAAGAACACTGAAGCTTTCTTT. The encoded protein is CASSYHKNTEAFF.

This clone has just a few counts. V and J are TRBV5-4 and TRBJ2-5; unclear D gene. Trimming stripped 3 bases from V and 4 bases from J, with 13 bases between. This CDR3 contains 14 residues. Germline CDR1 reads SGHNT; CDR2 reads YYREEE (reference sequence). CDR3 coding DNA: TGTGCCAGCAGCTCAGCTCTAGAGCCAGAGACCCAGTACTTC. This encodes CASSSALEPETQYF.

The gene calls are TRBV15 and TRBJ2-1, with 7 positions matching TRBD2. The CDR3 spans 13 residues. Germline CDR1 reads LNHNV; CDR2 reads YYDKDF (reference sequence). Trimming cost V 7 bases and J 14 bases; bases outside gene matches: 14. CDR3 in amino acids: CATTGGSYRRKFF. Written as DNA, the CDR3 is TGTGCCACCACTGGCGGGAGCTACAGGAGGAAGTTCTTC.